This T cell receptor beta chain was obtained from a study of T cells after yellow fever vaccination. Points from the study as a whole: The CD4 and CD8 compartments had a small share of their clonotypes in common.

V lost 1 base and J 1 base, leaving 9 bases between the germline ends. The CDR3 sequence is 15 residues long. Remarks on this clonotype: Its antigen is currently unknown.

It was through 5'RACE template switching that TCR cDNA was made, with a universal primer site and UMIs added. TCRdb re-analysed the 5' RACE reads in MiXCR, keeping a single row per CDR3 protein. The data hold some 340,000 distinct CDR3 sequences, with roughly 10% observed a single time. This receptor was taken from a man aged 18 to 30 who received the YFV17D yellow fever vaccine. This chain joins TRBV12-3 or TRBV12-4 and TRBJ2-3, with D unclear. The material was CD4+ T cells sorted from PBMCs, obtained 45 days after the yellow fever booster vaccination. The chain's CDR3 is CASSLESGRTDTQYF. The DNA of the CDR3 is TGTGCCAGCAGTTTAGAGTCCGGCCGCACAGATACGCAGTATTTT.